These 23 T cell receptor beta chains came from one sample sequenced in a study of preoperative IRX-2 immunotherapy in early breast cancer (dated by TCRdb to the late 2010s). Receptor libraries were prepared by the immunoSEQ multiplex PCR assay. The immuneACCESS repertoire file appears here via TCRdb, limited to in-frame rearrangements. These files lack a portion of the clones; in checked studies, under half of the deficit traces to unresolved V genes, and the cause of the others is not known. Recorded for this sample are around 57,000 clones; approximately 93% of them occurred a single time. The ten largest make up roughly 1.8% of the sample. According to the study, the label for this sample's treatment or condition signals: preoperative locoregional IRX-2 cytokine immunotherapy. The sample was collected from a patient treated with IRX-2 immunotherapy. The receptors here all came from a human donor with breast cancer.

This chain joins TRBV10-2 and TRBJ2-1; D is undetermined. V was trimmed by 3 bases and J by 6 bases, leaving 9 bases between them. The germline V gene encodes CDR1 WSHSY and CDR2 SAAADI. The CDR3 is made up of 13 amino acids. This CDR3 is CASSDGWRNEQFF. The CDR3 coding sequence is TGCGCCAGCAGTGATGGTTGGCGCAATGAGCAGTTCTTC.

The V call is TRBV7-2, the J call TRBJ1-4; D perhaps matches TRBD1 (5 bases). V was cut by 3 bases and J by 5 bases, with 10 bases left in between. The CDR3 has 14 amino acids. Germline CDR1 and CDR2: SGHTA and FQGNSA. The chain's CDR3 is CASSFQGRNEKLFF. The CDR3 DNA reads TGTGCCAGCAGCTTCCAGGGCCGGAATGAAAAACTGTTTTTT.

The chain joins TRBV5-4 to TRBJ2-1; D is unclear. CDR1 is SGHNT, CDR2 YYREEE, per germline (reference sequence). Trimming stripped 4 bases from V and 10 bases from J, with 9 bases between. The CDR3 spans 11 residues. The CDR3 sequence: CASSRAREQFF. The CDR3 bases are TGTGCCAGCAGCCGAGCCCGGGAGCAGTTCTTC. Together with reference TRBV5-4 and TRBJ2-1, the CDR3 gives the full variable domain: ETGVTQSPTHLIKTRGQQVTLRCSSQSGHNTVSWYQQALGQGPQFIFQYYREEENGRGNFPPRFSGLQFPNYSSELNVNALELDDSALYLCASSRAREQFFGPGTRLTVL.

This clone is a singleton in its sample. The chain employs TRBV10-3 and TRBJ1-1; a possible D gene is TRBD1 (6 bases). CDR1 is ENHRY, CDR2 SYGVKD, per germline. This CDR3 spans 11 amino acids. V was clipped by 4 bases and J by 8 bases, with 8 bases between them. For the CDR3, the DNA is TGTGCCATCAGTGGCGACAGGGAAGCTTTCTTT. It codes for CAISGDREAFF.

The chain employs TRBV30 and TRBJ1-1, with D maybe TRBD1 (6 bases). With 1 base removed from V and 0 bases from J, the gap between germline ends came to 12 bases. The germline V gene has CDR1 GTSNPN and CDR2 SVGIG (reference sequence). The CDR3 is 15 amino acids. For the CDR3, the DNA is TGTGCCTGGAGTGGCCAGGGGACTATGAACACTGAAGCTTTCTTT. It encodes CAWSGQGTMNTEAFF.

The rearrangement joins TRBV13 to TRBJ2-7, with D tentatively TRBD1 or TRBD2 (5 bases each). Trimming pared 2 bases from V and 6 bases from J, leaving 11 bases between. The CDR3 has 13 residues. The germline V gene has CDR1 PRHDT and CDR2 FYEKMQ (reference sequence). The DNA of the CDR3 is TGTGCCAGCAGCTTACCGGGGCCAGCCGAGCAGTACTTC. Translation: CASSLPGPAEQYF.

The chain recombines TRBV4-3 with TRBJ2-2; weak D call: TRBD2 (6 bases). Germline V gene sequence: CDR1 LGHNA, CDR2 YSLEER. V was trimmed by 0 bases and J by 7 bases, leaving 9 bases between them. The CDR3 is 14 amino acids. CDR3 bases: TGCGCCAGCAGCCAAGATGCGCGGGACGGGGAGCTGTTTTTT. It is translated as CASSQDARDGELFF.

The V gene is TRBV6-5, the J gene TRBJ2-5; 13 bases are a match to TRBD2. This CDR3 has 15 amino acids. Losses at the gene ends were 6 bases for V and 5 bases for J; bases not matched to a gene: 6. Germline CDR1 is MNHEY and CDR2 is SVGAGI. The CDR3 reads CASRRTSGSWETQYF. In DNA, the CDR3 is TGTGCCAGCAGAAGGACTAGCGGGAGTTGGGAGACCCAGTACTTC.

J is TRBJ2-5 and V is TRBV21-1; whether TRBD2, the table's D call, matches the DNA was not checked. TRBV21-1 counts as a pseudogene. The CDR3 is 15 amino acids. In DNA, the CDR3 is TGTGCCAGCAGTGAGGAGTCACTAGCCCAAGAGACCCAGTACTTC. Translated, it gives CASSEESLAQETQYF.

For this clone: The junction differs from germline at one of its ends, possibly a read error. V and J are TRBV4-2 and TRBJ2-1; D is undetermined. Germline V CDR1 and CDR2: LGHNA, YNFKEQ. This CDR3 comprises 12 residues. The CDR3 nucleotides are TGTGCCAGCAACCAAGATAGGTATGAGCAGTTCTTC. Translating gives CASNQDRYEQFF.

Written as DNA, the CDR3 is TGTGCCAGCAGCCAAGGTGGGACAGGATTCACCGGGGAGCTGTTTTTT. It is translated as CASSQGGTGFTGELFF. The V gene is TRBV14, the J gene TRBJ2-2, with 8 bases fitting TRBD1. Germline CDR1 SGHDN, CDR2 FVKESK. CDR3 length: 16 residues. The trim removed 1 base at V and 4 bases at J, leaving 5 bases unmatched.

This clone was picked up one time. The CDR3 DNA reads as TGTGCCAGCTCACCCGGATGGCAGGGGGCGAACACCGGGGAGCTGTTTTTT. It yields the protein CASSPGWQGANTGELFF. This chain joins TRBV18 and TRBJ2-2, with 7 bases identical to TRBD1. Germline-derived CDR1 and CDR2 are KGHSH and LQKENI. V lost 3 bases, J lost 0 bases, and 7 bases stayed unmatched. The CDR3 covers 17 residues.

This clone was seen just once. The genes are TRBV19 and TRBJ1-5, with D uncertain. The CDR3 spans 15 residues. Germline CDR1 is LNHDA and CDR2 is SQIVND (reference sequence). V was pared by 9 bases and J by 4 bases, with 19 bases between. The CDR3 is CASHPGQITNQPQHF. CDR3 DNA sequence: TGTGCCAGCCACCCCGGGCAAATCACTAATCAGCCCCAGCATTTT.

This chain joins TRBV6-6 and TRBJ1-6; D is ambiguous. The CDR3 extends over 14 amino acids. The germline V and J ends were trimmed by 4 bases and 10 bases, with 14 bases remaining between them. Germline V gene lookup returns CDR1 MNHNY and CDR2 SVGAGI (reference sequence). The DNA of the CDR3 is TGTGCCAGCAGTTCCCCTTGGCCGGAATCACCCCTCCACTTT. Its translation is CASSSPWPESPLHF.

The V call is TRBV11-2, the J call TRBJ1-4; D not resolved. Germline lookup yields CDR1 SGHAT and CDR2 FQNNGV. This CDR3 comprises 12 residues. Trimming removed 1 base from V and 8 bases from J, with 5 bases in between. Written as DNA, the CDR3 is TGTGCCAGCAGCTTAGGTGTCGAAAAACTGTTTTTT. It encodes CASSLGVEKLFF. Full variable domain (remainder filled in from reference TRBV11-2 and TRBJ1-4): EAGVAQSPRYKIIEKRQSVAFWCNPISGHATLYWYQQILGQGPKLLIQFQNNGVVDDSQLPKDRFSAERLKGVDSTLKIQPAKLEDSAVYLCASSLGVEKLFFGSGTQLSVL.

This chain links TRBV28 with TRBJ1-4, with D possibly being TRBD1 (5 bases). The CDR3 contains 15 residues. Germline CDR1 MDHEN, CDR2 SYDVKM. V was cut by 6 bases and J by 4 bases, with 15 bases left in between. The CDR3 loop is CASRHRTNLNEKLFF. As DNA, the CDR3 is TGTGCCAGCAGGCACCGGACAAATCTTAATGAAAAACTGTTTTTT. Full variable domain (remainder filled in from reference TRBV28 and TRBJ1-4): DVKVTQSSRYLVKRTGEKVFLECVQDMDHENMFWYRQDPGLGLRLIYFSYDVKMKEKGDIPEGYSVSREKKERFSLILESASTNQTSMYLCASRHRTNLNEKLFFGSGTQLSVL.

This chain links TRBV27 with TRBJ2-7; D gene uncertain. Germline values: CDR1 MNHEY, CDR2 SMNVEV (reference sequence). V lost 5 bases and J lost 4, with 9 bases in between. The CDR3 contains 12 residues. As DNA, the CDR3 is TGTGCCAGCAGTACCCTGGGGTACGAGCAGTACTTC. Translated: CASSTLGYEQYF.

V gene TRBV6-1 combines with J gene TRBJ2-5, with TRBD2 matching 7 bases. The CDR3 contains 13 residues. CDR1 is MNHNS, CDR2 SASEGT, per germline. V trimming: 6 bases; J trimming: 5 bases; junction bases outside the gene matches: 6. The CDR3 DNA is TGTGCCAGCAGCCGCGGGGGATCCGAGACCCAGTACTTC. It codes for CASSRGGSETQYF.

V is TRBV5-1 and J is TRBJ2-5; D not resolved. CDR1 is SGHRS and CDR2 is YFSETQ in the germline V gene. Trimming took 6 bases from V and 3 from J, leaving 15 bases between them. The CDR3 consists of 14 residues. CDR3 protein: CASTHGSVEETQYF. CDR3 nucleotide sequence: TGCGCCAGCACCCACGGGTCGGTAGAAGAGACCCAGTACTTC.

This chain joins TRBV10-3 and TRBJ1-4; a weak D match, TRBD1 (5 bases). CDR3 length equals 12 residues. V was clipped by 10 bases and J by 8 bases, with 14 bases between them. Germline lookup yields CDR1 ENHRY and CDR2 SYGVKD. The DNA for the CDR3 is TGTGCCACCGCACCGGGGGAAGAAAAACTGTTTTTT. This sequence encodes CATAPGEEKLFF.

The rearrangement joins TRBV6-6 to TRBJ1-1, with D perhaps TRBD1 (5 bases). The CDR3 is 14 amino acids. The V gene lost 7 bases and the J gene lost 6 bases, with 18 bases spanning the gap. CDR1 MNHNY and CDR2 SVGAGI come from the germline V gene (reference sequence). CDR3 residues: CASKQGRDEAEAFF. CDR3 DNA sequence: TGTGCCAGCAAACAAGGACGGGACGAGGCTGAAGCTTTCTTT.

Here the CDR3 reads CASSSGGSGNTIYF. CDR3 bases: TGTGCCAGCAGCTCAGGAGGCTCTGGAAACACCATATATTTT. The chain links TRBV7-2 to TRBJ1-3; D is ambiguous. CDR3 length: 14 residues. CDR1 is SGHTA and CDR2 is FQGNSA in the germline V gene. The germline V and J ends were trimmed by 4 bases and 0 bases, with 7 bases remaining between them. The full variable domain, completed using reference TRBV7-2 and TRBJ1-3, is GAGVSQSPSNKVTEKGKDVELRCDPISGHTALYWYRQSLGQGLEFLIYFQGNSAPDKSGLPSDRFSAERTGGSVSTLTIQRTQQEDSAVYLCASSSGGSGNTIYFGEGSWLTVV.

The genes are TRBV28 and TRBJ2-3; maybe TRBD2 (5 bases). This CDR3 is 14 amino acids long. The germline V gene encodes CDR1 MDHEN and CDR2 SYDVKM. V lost 3 bases to trimming and J lost 2 bases, with 9 bases between them. CDR3 protein: CASSFTGFTDTQYF. CDR3 nucleotide sequence: TGTGCCAGCAGTTTTACGGGGTTCACAGATACGCAGTATTTT.